The 18 T cell receptor beta chains reported below all come from one sample, sequenced in a study of blood T cell repertoires in COVID-19. The protocol was immunoSEQ multiplex PCR, while the TCRdb copy is restricted to in-frame clones and leaves out a portion. The sample holds approximately 280,000 clones, around 86% seen once. The sequenced material came from PBMCs or T cells enriched from blood (not recorded which). These receptors were taken from a woman aged 18-30 years who had recovered from COVID-19.

In nucleotides, the CDR3 is TGTGCCAGCAGTATACGGAGTACTGGAAACACCATATATTTT. Translation: CASSIRSTGNTIYF. The chain joins TRBV11-3 to TRBJ1-3; the D is unclear. The CDR3 runs to 14 residues. Trimming cost V 6 bases and J 2 bases, with 11 bases left between them. CDR1 is SGHNT, CDR2 YENEEA, per germline.

This clone has just a few counts. The rearrangement links TRBV7-9 to TRBJ2-6, with D possibly being TRBD2 (6 bases). V gave up 5 bases and J gave up 7 bases, with 15 bases separating them. Germline V lookup: CDR1 SEHNR, CDR2 FQNEAQ (reference sequence). The CDR3 runs to 15 residues. For the CDR3, the DNA is TGTGCCAGCAGCGGCCGGGGACTCATAGCCAACGTCCTGACTTTC. Amino acid sequence: CASSGRGLIANVLTF.

The sample holds many counts of this clone. This chain joins TRBV3-1 (or the pseudogene TRBV3-2) and TRBJ2-7, with a tentative D call TRBD1 (6 bases). Looked up from germline, CDR1 is LGHDT and CDR2 is YNNKEL (reference sequence). CDR3 length equals 14 residues. V was shortened by 4 bases and J by 6 bases, with 16 bases between the two germline ends. The chain's CDR3 is CASSLLRGSSEQYF. The CDR3 DNA reads as TGTGCCAGCAGCCTGCTTAGGGGGAGTTCCGAGCAGTACTTC.

CDR3 sequence reads: CATSGDRGREKLFF. The CDR3 DNA follows: TGTGCCACCAGCGGGGACAGGGGGCGCGAAAAACTGTTTTTT. The chain couples TRBV15 to TRBJ1-4, with 12 bases identical to TRBD1. This CDR3 is built from 14 residues. With 5 bases clipped from V and 8 bases from J, the junction kept 3 bases outside the gene matches. From germline, CDR1 is LNHNV and CDR2 YYDKDF (reference sequence).

Here the CDR3 reads CASSLTSGPYNEQFF. The CDR3 DNA is TGTGCCAGCAGTCTCACTAGCGGCCCCTACAATGAGCAGTTCTTC. The V call is TRBV27, the J call TRBJ2-1, with 8 positions matching TRBD2. Per the germline V gene, CDR1 is MNHEY and CDR2 is SMNVEV (reference sequence). The CDR3 sequence is 15 residues long. V lost 5 bases and J lost 2; bases outside the gene matches: 5.

The rearrangement uses TRBV18 and TRBJ1-3; weak D call: TRBD1 (5 bases). This CDR3 has 15 residues. Deletions cut 3 bases from V and 2 bases from J, with 11 bases between. Germline V lookup: CDR1 KGHSH, CDR2 LQKENI. The CDR3 reads CASSPSGDAGNTIYF. As DNA, the CDR3 is TGTGCCAGCTCACCTTCGGGGGATGCTGGAAACACCATATATTTT.

The chain has TRBV4-1 and TRBJ2-1; tentative D call: TRBD1 (5 bases). This CDR3 has 16 residues. Germline loops: CDR1 MGHRA, CDR2 YSYEKL. The germline V and J ends were trimmed by 3 bases and 5 bases, with 17 bases remaining between them. CDR3 amino acids: CASSQGSVGAHNEQFF. CDR3 in DNA: TGCGCCAGCAGCCAGGGAAGCGTAGGGGCACACAATGAGCAGTTCTTC.

The chain carries TRBV28 and TRBJ1-2, with 7 bases fitting TRBD1. The CDR3 length is 14 residues. Germline trimming cut 6 bases from V and 5 bases from J; bases unmatched to any gene: 9. CDR1 is MDHEN, CDR2 SYDVKM, per germline. CDR3 sequence reads: CASRGQGVGYGYTF. CDR3 sequence (DNA): TGTGCCAGCAGGGGGCAGGGGGTGGGGTATGGCTACACCTTC.

The chain couples TRBV14 to TRBJ1-2, with TRBD1 matching over 9 bases. With 6 bases clipped from V and 4 bases from J, the junction kept 12 bases outside the gene matches. This CDR3 has 16 amino acids. The germline V gene encodes CDR1 SGHDN and CDR2 FVKESK. CDR3 region: CASSRRLQGAIYGYTF. CDR3 DNA sequence: TGTGCCAGCAGTCGCCGCTTACAGGGGGCTATCTATGGCTACACCTTC.

V and J are TRBV6-5 and TRBJ2-1; 9 nucleotides align to TRBD2. Germline V lookup: CDR1 MNHEY, CDR2 SVGAGI. The CDR3 contains 16 residues. V lost 4 bases to trimming and J lost 4 bases; unmatched junction nucleotides: 8. The CDR3 region is CASSSPGLAGYNEQFF. The CDR3 DNA follows: TGTGCCAGCAGTTCTCCGGGGCTAGCGGGATACAATGAGCAGTTCTTC.

The V and J genes are TRBV20-1 and TRBJ1-5, with TRBD1 matching 7 bases. This CDR3 is built from 17 residues. CDR1 is DFQATT, CDR2 SNEGSKA, per germline (reference sequence). Germline trimming cut 3 bases from V and 1 base from J; bases unmatched to any gene: 12. The CDR3 DNA reads TGCAGTGCTAGTGGGAGCAGGGGGGTTTTGAGCAATCAGCCCCAGCATTTT. This gives the protein CSASGSRGVLSNQPQHF.

The chain is built from TRBV29-1 and TRBJ1-2; 9 bases map to TRBD1. The CDR3 contains 12 residues. V dropped 4 bases and J dropped 6; count of bases not matched to a gene: 3. Per the germline V gene, CDR1 is SQVTM and CDR2 is ANQGSEA. CDR3 bases: TGCAGCGTTGCCCGGACAGGGGATGGCTACACCTTC. It yields the protein CSVARTGDGYTF.

About this clone: Distinct nucleotide sequences in the sample also encode this CDR3. The CDR3 bases are TGTGCCAGCAGGGGGGGTAACTATGGCTACACCTTC. Translated: CASRGGNYGYTF. This rearrangement joins TRBV6-5 to TRBJ1-2; maybe TRBD1 (5 bases). Trimming took 6 bases from V and 1 from J, leaving 6 bases between them. The germline V gene has CDR1 MNHEY and CDR2 SVGAGI. This CDR3 is 12 amino acids long.

The V gene is TRBV11-2, the J gene TRBJ1-1; D is unresolved. The V and J ends lost 5 bases and 7 bases respectively, with 11 bases between them. Germline CDR1 SGHAT, CDR2 FQNNGV. The CDR3 has 12 residues. The CDR3, as DNA: TGTGCCAGCAGCAAATCGGGAAGTGAAGCTTTCTTT. Translation: CASSKSGSEAFF.

This rearrangement joins TRBV6-2 or TRBV6-3 to TRBJ1-2, with 10 bases aligning to TRBD1. Germline CDR1 reads MNHEY; CDR2 reads SVGEGT. The CDR3 length is 15 residues. The V gene end was trimmed by 5 bases and the J gene end by 3 bases; junction bases not matched to a gene: 6. The CDR3 DNA sequence: TGTGCCAGCAGTCCGCTCGGACAGGGGGACTATGGCTACACCTTC. It yields the protein CASSPLGQGDYGYTF.

This chain joins TRBV5-6 and TRBJ2-1; the match to TRBD2 covers 7 bases. Germline V lookup: CDR1 SGHDT, CDR2 YYEEEE. This CDR3 comprises 12 residues. V trimming: 2 bases; J trimming: 10 bases; junction bases outside the gene matches: 3. In DNA form, the CDR3 reads TGTGCCAGCAGCTTAGCGGGACGGGAGCAGTTCTTC. Residues: CASSLAGREQFF.

The J gene is TRBJ2-7, the V gene TRBV6-5, with 10 bases lining up with TRBD2. This CDR3 has 14 residues. Losses at the gene ends were 6 bases for V and 7 bases for J; bases not matched to a gene: 9. Per the germline V gene, CDR1 is MNHEY and CDR2 is SVGAGI. CDR3 residues: CASRRLAGPGEQYF. CDR3 nucleotides: TGTGCCAGCAGGCGACTAGCGGGCCCGGGGGAGCAGTACTTC.

The table lists this clone with a few counts. The gene calls are TRBV3-1 (or the pseudogene TRBV3-2) and TRBJ1-1, with a possible D match to TRBD1 (6 bases). The CDR3 sequence is 12 residues long. The V end was cut by 4 bases, the J end by 6 bases, with 9 bases between. Germline lookup yields CDR1 LGHDT and CDR2 YNNKEL (reference sequence). CDR3 amino acids: CASSPRQAEAFF. CDR3 DNA sequence: TGTGCCAGCAGCCCCCGACAGGCTGAAGCTTTCTTT.